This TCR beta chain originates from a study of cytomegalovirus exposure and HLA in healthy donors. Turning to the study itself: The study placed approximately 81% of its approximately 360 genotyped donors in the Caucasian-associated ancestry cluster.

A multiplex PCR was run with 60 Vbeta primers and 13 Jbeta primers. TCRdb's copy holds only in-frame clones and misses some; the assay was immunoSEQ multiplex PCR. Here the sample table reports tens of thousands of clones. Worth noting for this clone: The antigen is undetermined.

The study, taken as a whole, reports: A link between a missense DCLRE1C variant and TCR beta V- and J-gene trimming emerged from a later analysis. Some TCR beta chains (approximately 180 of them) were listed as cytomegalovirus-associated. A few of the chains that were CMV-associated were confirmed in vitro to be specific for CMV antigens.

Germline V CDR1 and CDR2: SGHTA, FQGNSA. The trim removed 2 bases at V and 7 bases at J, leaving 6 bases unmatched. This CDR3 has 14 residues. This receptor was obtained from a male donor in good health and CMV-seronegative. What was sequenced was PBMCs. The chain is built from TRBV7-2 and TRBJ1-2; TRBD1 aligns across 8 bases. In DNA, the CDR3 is TGTGCCAGCAGCTTAAGGGGACAGGACACTGGCTACACCTTC. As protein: CASSLRGQDTGYTF.